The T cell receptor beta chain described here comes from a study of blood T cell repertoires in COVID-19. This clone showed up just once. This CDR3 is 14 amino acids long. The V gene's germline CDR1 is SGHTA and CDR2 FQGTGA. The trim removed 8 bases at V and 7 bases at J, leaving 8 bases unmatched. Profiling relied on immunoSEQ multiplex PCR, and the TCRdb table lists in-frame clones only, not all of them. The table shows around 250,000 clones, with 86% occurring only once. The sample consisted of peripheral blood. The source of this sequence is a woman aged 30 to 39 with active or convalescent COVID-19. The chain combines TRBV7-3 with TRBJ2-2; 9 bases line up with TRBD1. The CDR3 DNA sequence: TGTGCCAGCGGCAAGACAGGGGGTATCGGGGAGCTGTTTTTT. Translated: CASGKTGGIGELFF.